This TCR beta chain emerged from a study of post-analysis software for immune sequencing data. Study results and limitations: When patients were compared with controls, four or five TRBV segments were more frequent, TRBV5-6, TRBV5-1 and TRBV20-1 among them. Multiple sclerosis patients showed significantly lower normalized Chao1 diversity than controls did. Co-batched samples clustered tightly together by F measure.

TCR beta cDNA libraries had unique molecular identifiers. TCRdb fed the PCR reads into MiXCR, producing one record per CDR3 protein. The repertoire holds about 430,000 distinct CDR3 sequences, with more than 30% as singletons. This CDR3 has 15 amino acids. There are a few counts of this clonotype. As yet, its antigen is unknown. The junction differs from germline at one of its ends, possibly a read error. The V and J genes are TRBV12-3 or TRBV12-4 and TRBJ2-1; D not resolved. Sequenced: blood. The clonotype was recovered from a girl aged 2 to 10 with multiple sclerosis. CDR3 sequence (DNA): TGTGCCAGCAGTTTAGGTCTAGTCCTCTACGATGAGCAGTTCTTC. It is translated as CASSLGLVLYDEQFF.